A single T cell receptor beta chain is shown here with its context. Its antigen is not identified. The CDR3 runs to 15 residues. CDR1 and CDR2 (germline): MNHEY, SMNVEV (reference sequence). V lost 0 bases and J lost 0, with 8 bases in between. The primer mix had 60 Vbeta and 13 Jbeta primers. TCRdb's table, derived via immunoSEQ multiplex PCR, lists solely in-frame clones and lacks some. Of 210,000 or so clones listed, approximately 80% are singletons. These data come from a study of cytomegalovirus exposure and HLA in healthy donors. General study findings and limits: Productive status was seen about 90% or about 30% of the time for most TCR beta V segments in an earlier analysis.

The sequence came from a girl between 10 and 17 years old in good health and CMV-seronegative. Sequenced sample: PBMCs. The chain employs TRBV27 and TRBJ1-1; D perhaps matches TRBD1 (5 bases). The CDR3 protein is CASSLSDSMNTEAFF. The CDR3, as DNA: TGTGCCAGCAGTTTATCCGACAGCATGAACACTGAAGCTTTCTTT.